This TCR beta chain was identified in a study of graft-versus-host responses after intestinal transplantation. Whole-study results and caveats: Individuals who had graft-donor T cell macrochimerism had allografts that showed high graft-versus-host to host-versus-graft clonal ratios. The marrow of recipients harbored GvH clones, and ileum or blood showed some of them first.

As concerns this clone: Its antigen is not known.

Sequencing used immunoSEQ multiplex PCR; TCRdb keeps in-frame clones, though not all of them. The table records about 85,000 clones, under 95% of them present only once. This specimen consisted of unstimulated CD8+ T cells sorted from spleen or lymph node cells, obtained before transplant. This clonotype was obtained from a human donor who was the organ donor for an intestinal transplant.

The CDR3 loop reads CASSWLGSGQFF. CDR3 sequence (DNA): TGTGCCAGCAGCTGGTTGGGGTCAGGGCAGTTCTTC. The chain uses TRBV5-5 and TRBJ2-1; D not certain. CDR1 and CDR2 from the germline V gene are SGHKS and YYEKEE (reference sequence). The CDR3 contains 12 residues. V was cut by 3 bases and J by 12 bases, with 13 bases left in between.